This TCR beta chain was sequenced for a study of shared clonotypes between healthy human individuals. About the research overall: Researchers assigned three CD4 naive, three CD4 memory, two CD8 naive and one CD8 memory plate to each donor.

Splitting of CD4+ cells produced CD45RA+ naive and CD45RA-negative memory subsets. The CDR3 spans 15 residues. Overall study results and limits: In contrast to clonotypes shared by all four donors, non-shared clonotypes had lower generation probabilities. Specimens sampled were limited to blood, with tissue repertoires likely differing.

Measured with immunoSEQ multiplex PCR; TCRdb has only the in-frame clones, and not every one. The sample has approximately 2.5 million clones, 93% seen once; the top ten hold approximately 0.36%. A note on this clone: Its antigen is currently unknown.

The chain couples TRBV21-1 to TRBJ1-2; the D segment call TRBD1 is taken from the table without a DNA check. TRBV21-1 is a documented pseudogene. The sample comprised naive CD4+ T cells from PBMCs. Stated subset: CD45RA+ positively selected. This TCR was sampled from a man younger than 35 in good health. Some clones in this sample may be carry-over from other donors' samples. CDR3 bases: TGTGCCAGCAAGATAAGACAGGTGACTAACTATGGCTACACCTTC. This encodes CASKIRQVTNYGYTF.